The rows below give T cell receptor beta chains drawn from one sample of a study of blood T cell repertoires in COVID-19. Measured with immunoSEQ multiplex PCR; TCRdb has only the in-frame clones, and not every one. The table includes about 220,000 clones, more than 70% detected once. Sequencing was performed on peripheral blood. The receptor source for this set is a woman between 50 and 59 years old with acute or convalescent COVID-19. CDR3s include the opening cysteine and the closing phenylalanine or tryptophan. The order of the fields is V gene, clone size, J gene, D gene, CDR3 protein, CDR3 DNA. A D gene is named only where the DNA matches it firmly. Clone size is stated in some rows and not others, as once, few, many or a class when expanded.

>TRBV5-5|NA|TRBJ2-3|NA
CASSWTTSTDTQYF
TGTGCCAGCAGCTGGACTACTAGCACAGATACGCAGTATTTT
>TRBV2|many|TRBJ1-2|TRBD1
CASRVDRGNYGYTF
TGTGCCAGCAGGGTGGACAGGGGGAACTATGGCTACACCTTC
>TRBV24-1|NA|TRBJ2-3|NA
CATSDRADTQYF
TGTGCCACCAGTGATCGGGCAGATACGCAGTATTTT
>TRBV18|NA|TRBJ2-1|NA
CASSPPGGHNEQFF
TGTGCCAGCTCACCACCAGGCGGCCACAATGAGCAGTTCTTC
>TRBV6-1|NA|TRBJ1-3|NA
CASSEGVRVAGNTIYF
TGTGCCAGCAGTGAAGGAGTCAGGGTGGCTGGAAACACCATATATTTT
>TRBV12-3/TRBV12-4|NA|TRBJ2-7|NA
CASKGRTSYEQYF
TGTGCCAGCAAAGGGCGGACTTCCTACGAGCAGTACTTC
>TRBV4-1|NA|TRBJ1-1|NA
CASSQEFGNTEAFF
TGCGCCAGCAGCCAAGAATTCGGTAACACTGAAGCTTTCTTT
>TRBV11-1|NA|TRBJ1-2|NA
CASSLAGAPGYTF
TGTGCCAGCAGCTTAGCAGGGGCGCCCGGCTACACCTTC
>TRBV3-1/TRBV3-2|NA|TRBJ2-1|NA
CASSQGDSGSYNEQFF
TGTGCCAGCAGCCAAGGCGATAGCGGCTCCTACAATGAGCAGTTCTTC
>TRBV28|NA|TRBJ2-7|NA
CASSRDTGRADEQYF
TGTGCCAGCAGTAGGGACACCGGACGTGCTGACGAGCAGTACTTC
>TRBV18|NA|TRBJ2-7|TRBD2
CASSPGTSGTLNEQYF
TGTGCCAGCTCACCAGGGACTAGCGGGACCTTGAACGAGCAGTACTTC
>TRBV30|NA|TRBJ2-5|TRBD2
CAWSAGLAGAETQYF
TGTGCCTGGAGTGCCGGACTAGCGGGAGCGGAGACCCAGTACTTC
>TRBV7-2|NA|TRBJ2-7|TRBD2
CASSLGLAEGDEQYF
TGTGCCAGCAGCTTAGGGCTAGCGGAGGGCGACGAGCAGTACTTC
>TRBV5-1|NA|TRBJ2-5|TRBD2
CASSTYLAGSETQYF
TGCGCCAGCAGCACCTACTTAGCGGGATCAGAGACCCAGTACTTC
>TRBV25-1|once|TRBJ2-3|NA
CASRRGDTQYF
TGTGCCAGCAGGAGAGGAGATACGCAGTATTTT
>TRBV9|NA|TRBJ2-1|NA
CASSVGEFQNDEQFF
TGTGCCAGCAGCGTAGGCGAATTCCAAAACGATGAGCAGTTCTTC